Following are 12 T cell receptor beta chains from one sample sequenced in a study of T-cell memory formation after mild COVID-19 (dated by TCRdb to the early 2020s). Library construction relied on 5' RACE. The sample was run on an Illumina NovaSeq 6000. Starting from the raw public reads, TCRdb applied fastp trimming at Q25, assembled clones with MiXCR and retained in-frame beta chains. Rows are combined by CDR3 protein, so each entry shows the most common genes and DNA. Across this sample there are a few hundred thousand distinct CDR3 sequences, with roughly 17% seen only once. Approximately 23% of the sample is held by the ten biggest clonotypes. Sample: PBMCs or a T cell subset sorted from them (not recorded which). These receptors originate from a man aged 18 to 29 who had mild COVID-19 (a few samples of this study predate the infection). The sample titles of this study are shuffled in the database, so cell type and time point are left out; the donor was told from shared clones.

The table lists this clonotype with a few counts. This sequence joins TRBV6-2 or TRBV6-3 and TRBJ1-1; D remains ambiguous. CDR3 length equals 13 residues. CDR1 and CDR2 from the germline V gene are MNHEY and SVGEGT. V was trimmed by 6 bases and J by 10 bases, leaving 18 bases between them. CDR3 sequence: CASSPPLGRRAFF. DNA for the CDR3: TGTGCCAGCAGCCCACCCCTCGGGAGAAGAGCTTTCTTT.

The rearrangement joins TRBV20-1 to TRBJ2-5, with D uncertain. Germline V gene data show CDR1 as DFQATT and CDR2 as SNEGSKA (reference sequence). Trimming pared 2 bases from V and 2 bases from J, leaving 12 bases between. There are 14 residues in the CDR3. The CDR3 protein is CSARSHTSQETQYF. DNA of the CDR3: TGCAGTGCTAGATCCCATACTTCTCAAGAGACCCAGTACTTC.

The sample holds a few counts of this clonotype. The chain employs TRBV4-2 and TRBJ2-3, with unresolved D. Trimming left V 4 bases short and J 0 bases short, with 17 bases between. This CDR3 has 17 residues. Germline values: CDR1 LGHNA, CDR2 YNFKEQ. CDR3 sequence reads: CASSPSLEPTSTDTQYF. The CDR3 DNA reads TGTGCCAGCAGCCCCTCGCTTGAGCCGACTAGCACAGATACGCAGTATTTT.

This clonotype showed up many times. The V call is TRBV5-7, the J call TRBJ1-4; D unclear. TRBV5-7 has ORF status, its function being uncertain. The CDR3 runs to 13 residues. The V and J ends lost 1 base and 7 bases respectively, with 8 bases between them. CDR3 sequence: CASSLKGCEKLFF. CDR3 DNA: TGTGCCAGCAGCTTGAAAGGGTGTGAAAAACTGTTTTTT.

The chain links TRBV6-4 to TRBJ2-5; 9 bases agree with TRBD2. CDR3 size: 15 residues. The V and J ends lost 3 bases and 2 bases, in that order; junction bases with no gene match: 4. CDR1 and CDR2 from the germline V gene are MRHNA and SNTAGT. Here the CDR3 reads CASSEGGGEQETQYF. The CDR3 DNA reads TGTGCCAGCAGTGAAGGCGGGGGGGAACAAGAGACCCAGTACTTC.

The J gene is TRBJ2-1, the V gene TRBV5-3; maybe TRBD2 (7 bases). TRBV5-3 is an ORF, and what it does is uncertain. Trimming left V 2 bases short and J 0 bases short, with 15 bases between. The CDR3 sequence is 17 residues long. The CDR3 DNA reads as TGTGCCAGAAGCTTAGGGCCGGGGGGCAGCTCCTACAATGAGCAGTTCTTC. Encoded protein: CARSLGPGGSSYNEQFF.

The V gene is TRBV12-3 or TRBV12-4, the J gene TRBJ1-5; D possibly corresponds to TRBD1 (5 bases). Between the trimmed V and J ends, which lost 4 bases and 6 bases, there was a span of 10 bases. The CDR3 is made up of 13 amino acids. This CDR3 is CASSSSGRQPQHF. CDR3 in DNA: TGTGCCAGCAGTTCCTCAGGGCGTCAGCCCCAGCATTTT.

The chain links TRBV6-2 or TRBV6-3 to TRBJ2-3; D call uncertain. The CDR3 extends over 14 amino acids. V lost 2 bases, J lost 6 bases, and 12 bases lay in between. Germline V gene sequence: CDR1 MNHEY, CDR2 SVGEGT. The CDR3 coding sequence is TGTGCCAGCAGTTACGTTATCGTCAAGGATACGCAGTATTTT. Its translation: CASSYVIVKDTQYF.

This clonotype was detected only a few times. The chain carries TRBV21-1 and TRBJ1-2. TRBV21-1 is flagged as a pseudogene. This CDR3 spans 14 amino acids. The CDR3 bases are TGTGCCAGCAGCAACCCAACACGAAACTATGGCTACACCTTC. Translated, it gives CASSNPTRNYGYTF.

This clonotype has just a few counts. The chain couples TRBV4-2 to TRBJ1-1; the D gene is possibly TRBD1 (6 bases). V lost 4 bases and J lost 5, with 20 bases in between. Germline CDR1 reads LGHNA; CDR2 reads YNFKEQ. The CDR3 is made up of 16 amino acids. CDR3 DNA: TGTGCCAGCAGCCGCCTCCGGGACAAGTTGCAGACTGAAGCTTTCTTT. This gives the protein CASSRLRDKLQTEAFF.

J is TRBJ2-4 and V is TRBV18, with D perhaps being TRBD1 or TRBD2 (7 bases each). CDR1 and CDR2 from the germline V gene are KGHSH and LQKENI. The CDR3 has 15 residues. Trimming removed 0 bases from V and 5 bases from J, with 11 bases in between. The CDR3 DNA sequence: TGTGCCAGCTCACCACCTGGGAGGGGGCAAAACATTCAGTACTTC. Amino acids: CASSPPGRGQNIQYF.

This clonotype was detected only a few times. The CDR3 nucleotides are TGTGCCAGCAGCGCACGACCTCCGGGACAACTTTACAATGAGCAGTTCTTC. It codes for CASSARPPGQLYNEQFF. V is TRBV7-2 and J is TRBJ2-1; perhaps TRBD1 as D (6 bases). The CDR3 totals 17 residues. V lost 5 bases, J lost 4 bases, and 21 bases lay in between. Per the germline V gene, CDR1 is SGHTA and CDR2 is FQGNSA.